The text below deals with one TCR beta chain. The antigen is not known. These data belong to a study of cytomegalovirus exposure and HLA in healthy donors. General study results and limits: An analysis that came later showed most CMV-associated TCR beta chains appearing HLA-restricted. A later analysis linked a missense DCLRE1C variant to TCR beta V- and J-gene trimming.

This PCR relied on a set of 60 Vbeta primers and 13 Jbeta primers. Measured with immunoSEQ multiplex PCR; TCRdb has only the in-frame clones, and not every one. The repertoire holds over 85,000 clones, with under 85% as singletons. The CDR3 is 16 amino acids. CDR1 MGHRA and CDR2 YSYEKL come from the germline V gene. With 5 bases clipped from V and 2 bases from J, the junction kept 5 bases outside the gene matches. What was sequenced was PBMCs. This chain joins TRBV4-1 and TRBJ2-7; 14 nucleotides align to TRBD2. The TCR sequence derives from a female donor in good health and CMV-seropositive. In nucleotides, the CDR3 is TGCGCCAGCAGCTCGGGACTAGCGGGGGATCCCTACGAGCAGTACTTC. This gives the protein CASSSGLAGDPYEQYF.